The 25 T cell receptor beta chains in this list originate from one sample, sequenced in a study of T cell changes during pregnancy in multiple sclerosis (dated by TCRdb to about 2019). Library prep was done by the immunoSEQ multiplex PCR assay. In its TCRdb copy, this immuneACCESS table keeps in-frame sequences only and misses some clones. Where compared with another copy, unresolved V genes explain less than half of these, and the others have no known cause. The sample table records 17,000 or so clones; around 90% of these occur just once. Over 10% of the sample comes from the top ten. The source was CD8+ T cells from peripheral blood mononuclear cells, collected after pregnancy. The receptors were sampled from a female donor in good health, enrolled as a control in a pregnancy study.

This rearrangement joins TRBV6-6 to TRBJ2-3; possible D gene TRBD1, 5 bases. This CDR3 is built from 14 residues. The germline gives CDR1 MNHNY, CDR2 SVGAGI (reference sequence). The V gene lost 6 bases and the J gene lost 4 bases, with 14 bases spanning the gap. CDR3 sequence reads: CASSLDSPPDTQYF. The CDR3 DNA follows: TGTGCCAGCAGCCTCGACAGCCCCCCAGATACGCAGTATTTT.

The chain combines TRBV10-1 with TRBJ2-2; 13 bases are shared with TRBD2. Losses at the gene ends were 0 bases for V and 6 bases for J; bases not matched to a gene: 1. This CDR3 comprises 16 residues. CDR1 WNHNN and CDR2 SYGVQD come from the germline V gene (reference sequence). CDR3 nucleotides: TGCGCCAGCAGTGAGTCGACTAGCGGGAGGTCCGGGGAGCTGTTTTTT. Its translation is CASSESTSGRSGELFF.

The rearrangement joins TRBV7-9 to TRBJ2-5, with TRBD2 matching over 7 bases. V lost 1 base, J lost 4 bases, and 0 bases stayed unmatched. The CDR3 extends over 13 amino acids. Germline V gene lookup returns CDR1 SEHNR and CDR2 FQNEAQ (reference sequence). Written as DNA, the CDR3 is TGTGCCAGCAGCTTAGGCGGGAGAGAGACCCAGTACTTC. Its translation: CASSLGGRETQYF.

The chain joins TRBV7-6 to TRBJ2-3, with 8 bases that match TRBD2. The CDR3 sequence is 15 residues long. Germline V gives CDR1 SGHVS, CDR2 FNYEAQ. V shed 3 bases and J 4 bases; nucleotides not matched to a gene: 6. CDR3 residues: CASSFLGGRSDTQYF. The CDR3 nucleotides are TGTGCCAGCAGCTTTTTGGGCGGGAGGTCAGATACGCAGTATTTT.

V gene TRBV4-2 combines with J gene TRBJ2-1; 9 bases align to TRBD2. The germline gives CDR1 LGHNA, CDR2 YNFKEQ. V trimming: 4 bases; J trimming: 6 bases; junction bases outside the gene matches: 10. CDR3 length: 16 residues. In DNA form, the CDR3 reads TGTGCCAGCAGCCCTTCTGGGCGGGAGGGCCTCAATGAGCAGTTCTTC. This sequence encodes CASSPSGREGLNEQFF.

The rearrangement uses TRBV7-9 and TRBJ2-1; the D is unclear. The germline gives CDR1 SEHNR, CDR2 FQNEAQ (reference sequence). V lost 5 bases and J lost 4, with 6 bases in between. This CDR3 contains 12 residues. This CDR3 is CASSQSYNEQFF. CDR3 nucleotide sequence: TGTGCCAGCAGCCAATCATACAATGAGCAGTTCTTC.

This sequence joins TRBV9 and TRBJ1-1; D uncertain. CDR1 and CDR2 from the germline V gene are SGDLS and YYNGEE. The CDR3 spans 12 residues. With 0 bases removed from V and 3 bases from J, the gap between germline ends came to 3 bases. The CDR3 is CASSVGDTEAFF. CDR3 coding DNA: TGTGCCAGCAGCGTAGGAGACACTGAAGCTTTCTTT. The complete variable domain, with remaining parts taken from reference TRBV9 and TRBJ1-1, reads DSGVTQTPKHLITATGQRVTLRCSPRSGDLSVYWYQQSLDQGLQFLIQYYNGEERAKGNILERFSAQQFPDLHSELNLSSLELGDSALYFCASSVGDTEAFFGQGTRLTVV.

The V and J genes are TRBV6-1 and TRBJ2-5; D is ambiguous. Germline values: CDR1 MNHNS, CDR2 SASEGT. Trimming removed 5 bases at V and 2 bases at J, with 12 bases between. The CDR3 is 14 amino acids. CDR3 in amino acids: CASSSRERQETQYF. The CDR3 DNA reads TGTGCCAGCAGTTCCCGTGAGAGGCAAGAGACCCAGTACTTC.

The chain carries TRBV13 and TRBJ2-3; TRBD2 agrees at 10 bases. V lost 5 bases to trimming and J lost 0 bases; unmatched junction nucleotides: 8. Germline CDR1 PRHDT, CDR2 FYEKMQ (reference sequence). The CDR3 consists of 17 residues. The CDR3 DNA reads TGTGCCAGCAGCCAACGTAGCGGGGGGCCTAGCACAGATACGCAGTATTTT. Protein product: CASSQRSGGPSTDTQYF.

The chain joins TRBV6-1 to TRBJ2-7, with D possibly being TRBD2 (7 bases). The CDR3 has 14 amino acids. The germline CDR1 and CDR2 sequences are MNHNS and SASEGT. Trimming stripped 6 bases from V and 2 bases from J, with 14 bases between. The CDR3 spells CASRGYGGPYEQYF. The CDR3 nucleotides are TGTGCCAGCAGAGGGTACGGGGGGCCCTACGAGCAGTACTTC.

The chain couples TRBV4-1 to TRBJ2-7, with D uncertain. The germline gives CDR1 MGHRA, CDR2 YSYEKL. CDR3 size: 15 residues. V lost 2 bases and J lost 0, with 11 bases in between. The CDR3 bases are TGCGCCAGCAGCCAACCCGGGTTAAGCTCCTACGAGCAGTACTTC. This sequence encodes CASSQPGLSSYEQYF.

The chain employs TRBV5-4 and TRBJ1-1; possibly TRBD1 for D (5 bases). V was shortened by 0 bases and J by 4 bases, with 13 bases between the two germline ends. The CDR3 runs to 15 residues. Germline CDR1 SGHNT, CDR2 YYREEE (reference sequence). CDR3 sequence (DNA): TGTGCCAGCAGCTTGGCCGGGGGGATGAGCACTGAAGCTTTCTTT. It translates to CASSLAGGMSTEAFF.

The V and J genes are TRBV7-9 and TRBJ2-1; a weak D match, TRBD2 (5 bases). Germline V gene lookup returns CDR1 SEHNR and CDR2 FQNEAQ (reference sequence). The CDR3 sequence is 15 residues long. Trimming took off 3 bases at V and 3 bases at J, with 12 bases between the two ends. The CDR3 nucleotides are TGTGCCAGCAGCTTTCAACAAGCGGTCTACAATGAGCAGTTCTTC. It yields the protein CASSFQQAVYNEQFF.

The chain employs TRBV6-5 and TRBJ1-2; no definite D call. The CDR3 covers 12 residues. Trimming removed 0 bases from V and 8 bases from J, with 7 bases in between. The germline V gene has CDR1 MNHEY and CDR2 SVGAGI. CDR3 DNA: TGTGCCAGCAGTTACTCAGGAGGAGGCTACACCTTC. Protein product: CASSYSGGGYTF.

This chain joins TRBV19 and TRBJ2-7, with TRBD2 as a possible D gene (6 bases). CDR1 and CDR2 from the germline V gene are LNHDA and SQIVND (reference sequence). V gave up 3 bases and J gave up 1 base, with 13 bases separating them. CDR3 length equals 15 residues. The CDR3 is CASSIWRDGSYEQYF. The CDR3 region has the DNA TGTGCCAGTAGTATTTGGAGGGACGGTTCCTACGAGCAGTACTTC.

The V call is TRBV19, the J call TRBJ2-1; 11 nucleotides line up with TRBD1. The germline V gene has CDR1 LNHDA and CDR2 SQIVND (reference sequence). With 6 bases clipped from V and 9 bases from J, the junction kept 4 bases outside the gene matches. The CDR3 runs to 13 residues. The CDR3, as DNA: TGTGCCAGTAGGGACAGGGGGCAGGGTGAGCAGTTCTTC. Translation: CASRDRGQGEQFF. Full variable domain (remainder filled in from reference TRBV19 and TRBJ2-1): DGGITQSPKYLFRKEGQNVTLSCEQNLNHDAMYWYRQDPGQGLRLIYYSQIVNDFQKGDIAEGYSVSREKKESFPLTVTSAQKNPTAFYLCASRDRGQGEQFFGPGTRLTVL.

The chain combines TRBV7-2 with TRBJ1-5; weak D call: TRBD1 (5 bases). The CDR3 totals 16 residues. Germline loops: CDR1 SGHTA, CDR2 FQGNSA. V was shortened by 5 bases and J by 3 bases, with 17 bases between the two germline ends. DNA of the CDR3: TGTGCCAGCAGCCGGAGGGGTCGCAGCAACAATCAGCCCCAGCATTTT. Its protein is CASSRRGRSNNQPQHF.

V is TRBV6-5 and J is TRBJ1-2; 7 bases align to TRBD1. Germline CDR1 reads MNHEY; CDR2 reads SVGAGI. CDR3 size: 15 residues. The V and J ends lost 7 bases and 6 bases, in that order; junction bases with no gene match: 14. This CDR3 is CASTDSAGTANGYTF. The CDR3 nucleotides are TGTGCCAGCACTGACTCGGCCGGGACAGCGAATGGCTACACCTTC.

This chain links TRBV19 with TRBJ2-1; 11 bases line up with TRBD2. This CDR3 spans 15 amino acids. CDR1 and CDR2 (germline): LNHDA, SQIVND (reference sequence). V gave up 6 bases and J gave up 4 bases; unmatched junction bases: 5. The CDR3 region has the DNA TGTGCCAGTAGCTATACTAGCGGGAGTTACAATGAGCAGTTCTTC. Its protein product is CASSYTSGSYNEQFF.

The chain has TRBV29-1 and TRBJ1-1, with 12 bases that match TRBD1. J gave up 3 bases and V 2 bases, and 7 bases lay outside the gene matches. The CDR3 is made up of 16 amino acids. CDR1 is SQVTM, CDR2 ANQGSEA, per germline. The CDR3 DNA sequence: TGCAGCGTTGAACCGGGACAGGGGGCAGACGACACTGAAGCTTTCTTT. It yields the protein CSVEPGQGADDTEAFF.

By share of the sample, this clone is medium-sized. The CDR3 coding sequence is TGTGCCAGCGATGTGCGGGTCCCAGGCACTGAAGCTTTCTTT. The encoded protein is CASDVRVPGTEAFF. The chain couples TRBV6-4 to TRBJ1-1; D is unresolved. This CDR3 is built from 14 residues. V was pared by 8 bases and J by 4 bases, with 17 bases between. CDR1 is MRHNA, CDR2 SNTAGT, per germline.

This clone was picked up one time. The V call is TRBV6-4, the J call TRBJ2-5; 7 bases map to TRBD1. Trimming at V came to 3 bases and at J to 5 bases, leaving 6 bases not matched to a gene. From germline, CDR1 is MRHNA and CDR2 SNTAGT. CDR3 size: 14 residues. As DNA, the CDR3 is TGTGCCAGCAGTGAAGGGGGCAAAGGGGAGACCCAGTACTTC. It translates to CASSEGGKGETQYF.

The chain has TRBV5-1 and TRBJ1-1, with D perhaps matching TRBD1 (5 bases). Trimming cost V 5 bases and J 2 bases, with 13 bases left between them. The germline gives CDR1 SGHRS, CDR2 YFSETQ. The CDR3 has 14 residues. The CDR3 bases are TGCGCCAGCAGTTACGGGGGACCCAACACTGAAGCTTTCTTT. It encodes CASSYGGPNTEAFF.

The chain joins TRBV12-5 to TRBJ2-1; tentative D call: TRBD2 (7 bases). Deletions cut 7 bases from V and 4 bases from J, with 17 bases between. This CDR3 is built from 15 residues. Germline lookup yields CDR1 LGHNT and CDR2 FRNRAP. CDR3 nucleotides: TGTGCTAGTGCTATAGGGGGGGGGCGATACAATGAGCAGTTCTTC. It encodes CASAIGGGRYNEQFF.

This chain joins TRBV27 and TRBJ2-7, with 7 bases identical to TRBD1. This CDR3 is built from 14 residues. The germline V gene has CDR1 MNHEY and CDR2 SMNVEV (reference sequence). Trimming cost V 4 bases and J 4 bases; bases outside gene matches: 7. CDR3 DNA: TGTGCCAGCAGTTCCCCCGGGACAGTGTACGAGCAGTACTTC. Protein: CASSSPGTVYEQYF.